This T cell receptor beta chain was captured in a study of post-analysis software for immune sequencing data. Study background: Relapsing-remitting, secondary progressive and progressive-relapsing courses of multiple sclerosis were included. The study, taken as a whole, reports: Strong co-clustering by F measure was seen for same-batch samples. Patients with multiple sclerosis recorded significantly lower normalized Chao1 diversity than controls, the study found. In patients, five or six TRBV segments were more frequent than in controls, with TRBV5-6, TRBV5-1 and TRBV20-1 among them.

Only a few counts were recorded for this clonotype. Antigen: not known. The authors incorporated unique molecular identifiers into the TCR beta cDNA libraries. The source material, about 0.9 to 11 million T cells, gave rise to 510,000 or so cDNA molecules. MiXCR, applied by TCRdb to the PCR reads, yields one record per CDR3 protein. The repertoire holds approximately 770,000 distinct CDR3 sequences, 46% seen once, with 4.9% in the top ten. This CDR3 comprises 13 residues. The V and J ends lost 6 bases and 6 bases, in that order; junction bases with no gene match: 10. Germline V gene sequence: CDR1 DFQATT, CDR2 SNEGSKA (reference sequence).

The chain couples TRBV20-1 to TRBJ1-2; 7 bases match TRBD1. What was sequenced was blood. This TCR came from a girl aged 5-17 years with multiple sclerosis. The CDR3 spells CSAPETGVHGYTF. Here the CDR3 DNA reads TGCAGTGCCCCAGAAACAGGGGTCCATGGCTACACCTTC.